These 27 T cell receptor beta chains were all obtained from the same sample, sequenced in a study of vaccination and CD4 T cells after COVID-19. The treatment is: roughly nine-day PBMC culture with coronavirus spike peptide pools or control peptides (ViraFEST assay). Sequenced with the Oncomine TCR Beta short-read assay was DNA taken from cultured CD4+ T cells. TCRdb re-analysed the PCR reads in MiXCR, keeping a single row per CDR3 protein. The table shows under 14,000 distinct CDR3 sequences, with about 25% occurring only once. Their antigen targets remain unknown. Sequencing was performed on CD4+ T cells from blood, cultured in vitro, taken after SARS-CoV-2 vaccination. Receptor source: a human donor who had recovered from COVID-19.

The chain joins TRBV2 to TRBJ2-5, with D perhaps TRBD1 or TRBD2 (5 bases each). Germline V CDR1 and CDR2: SNHLY, FYNNEI. Trimming shortened V by 5 bases and J by 5 bases, and 18 bases separated the two germline ends. The CDR3 spans 15 residues. The CDR3 DNA follows: TGTGCCAGCAGTCCTAGCCGGGGCGGCGGGGAGACCCAGTACTTC. It yields the protein CASSPSRGGGETQYF.

V and J are TRBV28 and TRBJ1-1, with D unclear. V lost 2 bases to trimming and J lost 0 bases, with 10 bases between them. CDR3 size: 15 residues. CDR1 is MDHEN and CDR2 is SYDVKM in the germline V gene. For the CDR3, the DNA is TGTGCCAGCAGTTTAATTGGGTCCGTGAACACTGAAGCTTTCTTT. Its protein product is CASSLIGSVNTEAFF. Based on the CDR3 plus reference TRBV28 and TRBJ1-1, the full variable domain is DVKVTQSSRYLVKRTGEKVFLECVQDMDHENMFWYRQDPGLGLRLIYFSYDVKMKEKGDIPEGYSVSREKKERFSLILESASTNQTSMYLCASSLIGSVNTEAFFGQGTRLTVV.

This chain uses TRBV5-1 with TRBJ2-1; D unresolved. From germline, CDR1 is SGHRS and CDR2 YFSETQ. V lost 0 bases, J lost 6 bases, and 10 bases lay in between. The CDR3 spans 14 residues. CDR3 sequence (DNA): TGCGCCAGCAGCTTGGATGGCCAGCTCAATGAGCAGTTCTTC. This codes for CASSLDGQLNEQFF.

Within the sample, this clonotype is medium-sized (0.01 to 0.1%). The chain uses TRBV7-2 and TRBJ1-6; a possible D gene is TRBD1 (6 bases). CDR3 length: 16 amino acids. Germline V gives CDR1 SGHTA, CDR2 FQGNSA. The germline V and J ends were trimmed by 5 bases and 7 bases, with 18 bases remaining between them. The CDR3 DNA follows: TGTGCCAGCAGCGCCAAGACACAGGGTCCGAATTCACCCCTCCACTTT. Its protein product is CASSAKTQGPNSPLHF.

The chain recombines TRBV29-1 with TRBJ1-5; TRBD1 agrees at 10 bases. CDR1 is SQVTM, CDR2 ANQGSEA, per germline. CDR3 size: 13 residues. J lost 5 bases, V lost 6 bases, and 4 bases had no gene match. CDR3 protein: CSVSGTGDQPQHF. As DNA, the CDR3 is TGCAGCGTCTCCGGGACAGGGGATCAGCCCCAGCATTTT.

This clonotype was counted only a few times. The chain employs TRBV20-1 and TRBJ1-1, with a possible D match to TRBD1 (6 bases). Germline CDR1 reads DFQATT; CDR2 reads SNEGSKA (reference sequence). Trimming left V 1 base short and J 5 bases short, with 20 bases between. This CDR3 contains 16 residues. The DNA for the CDR3 is TGCAGTGCTAGAGGCCTCCTGACAGGTCGTGATACTGAAGCTTTCTTT. Protein sequence: CSARGLLTGRDTEAFF.

V gene TRBV11-3 combines with J gene TRBJ2-5; D possibly corresponds to TRBD1 (6 bases). This CDR3 is 14 amino acids long. The germline gives CDR1 SGHNT, CDR2 YENEEA. Trimming took 1 base from V and 0 from J, leaving 6 bases between them. CDR3: CASSLGDNQETQYF. CDR3 coding DNA: TGTGCCAGCAGCTTAGGGGACAACCAAGAGACCCAGTACTTC.

This clonotype is labeled medium-sized. V is TRBV7-8 and J is TRBJ2-5; the D gene could be TRBD1 or TRBD2 (7 bases each). CDR3 size: 15 residues. Germline V gives CDR1 SGHVS, CDR2 FQNEAQ. Trimming shortened V by 5 bases and J by 8 bases, and 21 bases separated the two germline ends. CDR3 coding DNA: TGTGCCAGCAGCACCAGGCAGGGGGAGGGGGGAACCCAGTACTTC. Its translation: CASSTRQGEGGTQYF. Full variable domain (remainder filled in from reference TRBV7-8 and TRBJ2-5): GAGVSQSPRYKVAKRGQDVALRCDPISGHVSLFWYQQALGQGPEFLTYFQNEAQLDKSGLPSDRFFAERPEGSVSTLKIQRTQQEDSAVYLCASSTRQGEGGTQYFGPGTRLLVL.

The CDR3 is CATSPGQQETQYF. The CDR3, as DNA: TGTGCCACGAGCCCCGGACAGCAAGAGACCCAGTACTTC. The chain carries TRBV24-1 and TRBJ2-5, with D possibly matching TRBD1 (6 bases). CDR1 and CDR2 (germline): KGHDR, SFDVKD. Trimming took 10 bases from V and 2 from J, leaving 13 bases between them. CDR3 length: 13 amino acids.

CDR3 loop: CATTTSNQPQHF. The CDR3 DNA follows: TGTGCCACCACCACGAGCAATCAGCCCCAGCATTTT. The chain couples TRBV28 to TRBJ1-5; D is undetermined. The CDR3 contains 12 residues. CDR1 is MDHEN, CDR2 SYDVKM, per germline. Trimming removed 10 bases from V and 1 base from J, with 8 bases in between.

The chain employs TRBV2 and TRBJ2-5, with 8 nucleotides matching TRBD2. CDR1 is SNHLY and CDR2 is FYNNEI in the germline V gene. After removal of 6 bases from V and 1 base from J, the junction contained 7 bases not matched to a gene. The CDR3 spans 15 residues. As DNA, the CDR3 is TGTGCCAGCAGCCAGGAACTAGCGGTCCAAGAGACCCAGTACTTC. This gives the protein CASSQELAVQETQYF.

V is TRBV27 and J is TRBJ2-7; 10 bases are a match to TRBD2. The CDR3 has 15 residues. V shed 0 bases, J shed 6 bases, and the junction held 5 bases outside the gene matches. Germline V gives CDR1 MNHEY, CDR2 SMNVEV (reference sequence). CDR3: CASSLSSGGTTEQYF. The CDR3 nucleotides are TGTGCCAGCAGTTTATCTAGCGGGGGGACGACCGAGCAGTACTTC.

This clonotype showed up just once. The chain employs TRBV11-3 and TRBJ1-1, with D possibly being TRBD1 (5 bases). CDR1 is SGHNT, CDR2 YENEEA, per germline. V was pared by 4 bases and J by 1 base, with 19 bases between. The CDR3 is 17 residues long. CDR3: CASSSGGGLWRNTEAFF. CDR3 bases: TGTGCCAGCAGCTCAGGCGGGGGGTTGTGGAGGAACACTGAAGCTTTCTTT.

This clonotype was recorded a few times. The gene calls are TRBV6-5 and TRBJ2-7; a weak D match, TRBD2 (5 bases). Deletions cut 2 bases from V and 3 bases from J, with 11 bases between. Germline assignment: CDR1 MNHEY and CDR2 SVGAGI. The CDR3 loop spans 14 amino acids. The CDR3 DNA is TGTGCCAGCAGTTACCGTCCCGGGAACTACGAGCAGTACTTC. Translated: CASSYRPGNYEQYF.

This clonotype was observed a handful of times. The rearrangement links TRBV19 to TRBJ1-2; tentatively, D is TRBD1 (6 bases). Germline V lookup: CDR1 LNHDA, CDR2 SQIVND (reference sequence). Trimming took 5 bases from V and 5 from J, leaving 15 bases between them. The length of the CDR3 is 14 residues. The CDR3 sequence is CASSRDIALYGYTF. As DNA, the CDR3 is TGTGCCAGTAGTCGGGACATTGCATTATATGGCTACACCTTC.

By sample share, this clonotype is medium-sized. This CDR3 reads CASSLSDYEQYF. As DNA, the CDR3 is TGTGCCAGCAGCCTCTCTGACTACGAGCAGTACTTC. The genes are TRBV7-9 and TRBJ2-7; no reliable D call. The V end lost 5 bases, the J end lost 3 bases, and 8 bases lay between the germline ends. There are 12 residues in the CDR3. CDR1 is SEHNR, CDR2 FQNEAQ, per germline (reference sequence).

The V call is TRBV28, the J call TRBJ2-7, with 7 bases fitting TRBD1. This CDR3 contains 16 residues. With 6 bases clipped from V and 2 bases from J, the junction kept 13 bases outside the gene matches. CDR1 is MDHEN, CDR2 SYDVKM, per germline. The CDR3 DNA sequence: TGTGCCAGCAGGGAGGATTCGACAGGGAAAGCCTACGAGCAGTACTTC. This encodes CASREDSTGKAYEQYF.

This clonotype has a handful of counts. CDR3 amino acids: CATSDSGQGNYEQYF. For the CDR3, the DNA is TGTGCCACCAGTGATTCGGGACAGGGCAATTACGAGCAGTACTTC. This chain connects TRBV24-1 to TRBJ2-7; TRBD1 aligns across 9 bases. V gave up 2 bases and J gave up 4 bases; unmatched junction bases: 5. CDR1 KGHDR and CDR2 SFDVKD come from the germline V gene. The CDR3 contains 15 residues.

This clonotype qualifies as large. The rearrangement joins TRBV23-1 to TRBJ2-7, with TRBD2 as a possible D gene (5 bases). TRBV23-1 is treated as an ORF (open reading frame) with a function not yet certain. The CDR3 totals 12 residues. The V end was cut by 1 base, the J end by 12 bases, with 13 bases between. The CDR3 nucleotides read TGCGCCAGCAGTCAATGGGCCACGGCGGGGTACTTC. It translates to CASSQWATAGYF.

In DNA form, the CDR3 reads TGTGCCAGCAGTGACCCTGGACATGGTAATTCACCCCTCCACTTT. Its translation is CASSDPGHGNSPLHF. The V call is TRBV6-4, the J call TRBJ1-6, with D tentatively TRBD1 (5 bases). Germline V CDR1 and CDR2: MRHNA, SNTAGT. This CDR3 is 15 amino acids long. The V and J ends lost 2 bases and 6 bases respectively, with 11 bases between them.

The chain employs TRBV20-1 and TRBJ2-5; TRBD2 agrees at 9 bases. Germline CDR1 and CDR2: DFQATT and SNEGSKA (reference sequence). V was pared by 3 bases and J by 4 bases, with 3 bases of the junction left unmatched. CDR3 length: 13 amino acids. Here the CDR3 reads CSASTTSGETQYF. CDR3 nucleotides: TGCAGTGCTAGCACGACTAGCGGAGAGACCCAGTACTTC.

The V call is TRBV6-1, the J call TRBJ2-7; 10 bases align to TRBD2. This CDR3 spans 16 amino acids. Germline loops: CDR1 MNHNS, CDR2 SASEGT. The junction had 6 bases not matched to a gene; V was cut back by 0 bases and J by 4 bases. CDR3 amino acids: CASSEAKRGGRYEQYF. CDR3 nucleotides: TGTGCCAGCAGTGAAGCAAAGCGGGGGGGCCGTTACGAGCAGTACTTC.

The chain carries TRBV24-1 and TRBJ2-1; D might be TRBD1 (5 bases). V lost 3 bases and J 4 bases, leaving 12 bases between the germline ends. Per the germline V gene, CDR1 is KGHDR and CDR2 is SFDVKD. The CDR3 totals 15 residues. The CDR3 sequence is CATSDEQRGYNEQFF. The CDR3, as DNA: TGTGCCACCAGTGATGAACAAAGGGGATACAATGAGCAGTTCTTC.

The chain links TRBV27 to TRBJ2-1; a weak D match, TRBD2 (5 bases). The CDR3 covers 14 residues. Germline loops: CDR1 MNHEY, CDR2 SMNVEV (reference sequence). Trimming shortened V by 5 bases and J by 8 bases, and 16 bases separated the two germline ends. The CDR3 DNA sequence: TGTGCCAGCAGTCCCAAGCCTCAGAGGGATGAGCAGTTCTTC. This gives the protein CASSPKPQRDEQFF.

There are a few counts of this clonotype. V gene TRBV7-9 combines with J gene TRBJ2-1; TRBD1 aligns across 8 bases. The V segment lost 7 bases and the J segment 2 bases; nucleotides outside the gene matches: 4. Germline lookup yields CDR1 SEHNR and CDR2 FQNEAQ (reference sequence). The CDR3 totals 14 residues. The CDR3 is CASKAGGAYNEQFF. CDR3 DNA: TGTGCCAGCAAGGCAGGGGGCGCCTACAATGAGCAGTTCTTC.

The rearrangement uses TRBV6-5 and TRBJ2-1, with D possibly being TRBD2 (5 bases). Germline assignment: CDR1 MNHEY and CDR2 SVGAGI. The CDR3 covers 16 residues. V lost 0 bases and J lost 4, with 13 bases in between. The CDR3 DNA sequence: TGTGCCAGCAGTTACTCGGGGAGCAACTATTACAATGAGCAGTTCTTC. Amino acid sequence: CASSYSGSNYYNEQFF.

This sequence joins TRBV6-1 and TRBJ2-5, with TRBD1 matching 8 bases. Trimming cost V 6 bases and J 2 bases; bases outside gene matches: 8. This CDR3 is 15 amino acids long. CDR1 is MNHNS and CDR2 is SASEGT in the germline V gene. The CDR3 region is CASREHWTGQETQYF. Written as DNA, the CDR3 is TGTGCCAGCAGGGAACACTGGACAGGGCAAGAGACCCAGTACTTC.